One T cell receptor (beta chain) is described in this entry. Its specificity is unknown. Primers: 60 Vbeta forward and 13 Jbeta reverse. Generated by immunoSEQ multiplex PCR, the TCRdb table keeps only in-frame clones and is missing some. The sample lists approximately 150,000 clones, about four fifths seen once, with around 4.7% in the top ten. The sample comes from a study of cytomegalovirus exposure and HLA in healthy donors. Whole-study findings and limits: TRBV6-2, TRBV6-3 and other indistinguishable V segments were excluded. Fewer than 20,000 TCR beta sequences were associated with HLA alleles at 0.05 false discovery rate in a later analysis. Roughly 170 TCR beta chains were listed as cytomegalovirus-associated.

From germline, CDR1 is SGHVS and CDR2 FQNEAQ. The V end lost 1 base, the J end lost 2 bases, and 12 bases lay between the germline ends. The CDR3 loop spans 15 amino acids. Regarding donors, all were healthy bone marrow donors. This receptor was taken from a woman aged 18-35 years in good health and CMV-seropositive. The chain combines TRBV7-8 with TRBJ2-7; D possibly corresponds to TRBD1 (6 bases). The sample taken for sequencing was PBMCs. The CDR3 loop is CASSLVTGFTYEQYF. CDR3 bases: TGTGCCAGCAGCTTAGTGACAGGATTTACCTACGAGCAGTACTTC.